One sample yielded the 9 T cell receptor beta chains listed below, sequenced in a study of cytomegalovirus exposure and HLA in healthy donors. Researchers ran the PCR with 60 Vbeta and 13 Jbeta primers. The repertoire was sequenced with immunoSEQ multiplex PCR; TCRdb's copy has only in-frame clones and lacks some. Here the sample spans approximately 120,000 clones, roughly 77% being singletons. Sequences were obtained from PBMCs. The receptor set was obtained from a woman in her 30s in good health and CMV-seronegative.

This clone has only a few counts. The J gene is TRBJ2-1, the V gene TRBV2; TRBD2 agrees at 8 bases. J was trimmed by 5 bases and V by 9 bases; bases with no gene match: 6. CDR3 length: 13 residues. Germline assignment: CDR1 SNHLY and CDR2 FYNNEI. The CDR3 spells CARGRTSNNEQFF. The CDR3, as DNA: TGTGCCAGGGGTAGGACTAGCAACAATGAGCAGTTCTTC. The whole variable domain, remainder taken from reference TRBV2 and TRBJ2-1, is EPEVTQTPSHQVTQMGQEVILRCVPISNHLYFYWYRQILGQKVEFLVSFYNNEISEKSEIFDDQFSVERPDGSNFTLKIRSTKLEDSAMYFCARGRTSNNEQFFGPGTRLTVL.

This clone was seen a single time. The V gene is TRBV7-2, the J gene TRBJ2-2, with 7 bases fitting TRBD2. The CDR3 is 15 amino acids. The V and J ends lost 6 bases and 3 bases, in that order; junction bases with no gene match: 7. Looked up from germline, CDR1 is SGHTA and CDR2 is FQGNSA. The CDR3 DNA reads as TGTGCCAGCAGGAGCGGGGCCGGTGACACCGGGGAGCTGTTTTTT. Protein sequence: CASRSGAGDTGELFF.

The rearrangement joins TRBV10-2 to TRBJ2-6, with D perhaps TRBD2 (6 bases). Germline CDR1 and CDR2: WSHSY and SAAADI. The length of the CDR3 is 18 residues. V was clipped by 5 bases and J by 2 bases, with 19 bases between them. The CDR3 nucleotides are TGCGCCAGCAGTAGGGAGGACGGAGGCCCTCCTGGGGCCAACGTCCTGACTTTC. This sequence encodes CASSREDGGPPGANVLTF.

This clone was seen more than once but under ten times. The genes are TRBV5-1 and TRBJ2-5; 10 bases fit TRBD2. V dropped 3 bases and J dropped 3; count of bases not matched to a gene: 2. Germline assignment: CDR1 SGHRS and CDR2 YFSETQ. The CDR3 has 14 residues. The CDR3 sequence: CASSWGTSEETQYF. The CDR3 DNA is TGCGCCAGCAGCTGGGGGACTAGCGAAGAGACCCAGTACTTC.

This clone has just one count. The chain employs TRBV12-5 and TRBJ1-1; the D gene is possibly TRBD1 (5 bases). Germline-derived CDR1 and CDR2 are LGHNT and FRNRAP. The V and J ends lost 0 bases and 3 bases respectively, with 11 bases between them. The CDR3 totals 15 residues. The CDR3: CASGLVVTAYTEAFF. The CDR3 nucleotides read TGTGCTAGTGGTTTGGTTGTGACAGCCTACACTGAAGCTTTCTTT.

This clone was counted only a few times. The chain links TRBV7-9 to TRBJ2-7, with TRBD2 as a possible D gene (6 bases). Germline V gene sequence: CDR1 SEHNR, CDR2 FQNEAQ (reference sequence). The CDR3 extends over 17 amino acids. V was pared by 2 bases and J by 1 base, with 18 bases between. The DNA of the CDR3 is TGTGCCAGCAGCTTAATTGGCTGGGAGGATGATTCCTACGAGCAGTACTTC. Translation gives CASSLIGWEDDSYEQYF. Full variable domain (outside the CDR3, taken from reference TRBV7-9 and TRBJ2-7): DTGVSQNPRHKITKRGQNVTFRCDPISEHNRLYWYRQTLGQGPEFLTYFQNEAQLEKSRLLSDRFSAERPKGSFSTLEIQRTEQGDSAMYLCASSLIGWEDDSYEQYFGPGTRLTVT.

This chain's CDR3 is CASSQTGPNGYTF. The CDR3 DNA sequence: TGTGCCAGCAGCCAAACAGGACCTAATGGCTACACCTTC. This chain connects TRBV4-2 to TRBJ1-2; D may be TRBD1 (5 bases). CDR3 size: 13 residues. Per the germline V gene, CDR1 is LGHNA and CDR2 is YNFKEQ. V gave up 2 bases and J gave up 6 bases, with 10 bases separating them.

The chain is built from TRBV5-1 and TRBJ2-5; 8 nucleotides align to TRBD1. CDR1 is SGHRS and CDR2 is YFSETQ in the germline V gene. J gave up 0 bases and V 2 bases, and 6 bases lay outside the gene matches. CDR3 length: 16 residues. CDR3 DNA sequence: TGCGCCAGCAGCTTAGGACAGGGACTGTACCAAGAGACCCAGTACTTC. Its translation is CASSLGQGLYQETQYF.

J is TRBJ2-7 and V is TRBV14, with 10 bases identical to TRBD1. The CDR3 is 14 amino acids. The germline gives CDR1 SGHDN, CDR2 FVKESK. The V gene end was trimmed by 1 base and the J gene end by 9 bases; junction bases not matched to a gene: 6. CDR3 nucleotide sequence: TGTGCCAGCAGCCAAGGGGCCGGGACAGGGGTGCAGTACTTC. Its protein product is CASSQGAGTGVQYF.